A selection of T cell receptor beta chains follows, all from one sample in a study of shared clonotypes between healthy human individuals. Sequencing used immunoSEQ multiplex PCR; TCRdb keeps in-frame clones, though not all of them. The repertoire holds more than 2,000,000 clones, with approximately 92% as singletons. What was sequenced was naive CD4+ T cells sorted from blood. These receptors were taken from a man between 18 and 29 years old in good health. CDR3s include the opening cysteine and the closing phenylalanine or tryptophan. The D gene is left open where the match is weak. Not every row has a clone size; where given, it reads once, few, many or a size class.

v_call,clone_size,j_call,d_call,cdr3_nt,cdr3_aa
TRBV11-2,NA,TRBJ1-2,TRBD1,TGTGCCAGCAGCTTAGGTACAGGGGGCCCGACGACTAACTATGGCTACACCTTC,CASSLGTGGPTTNYGYTF
TRBV6-6,NA,TRBJ1-1,TRBD1,TGTGCCAGCACCTTACGGGGACAGGGATCGGAAGCTTTCTTT,CASTLRGQGSEAFF
TRBV5-6,once,TRBJ1-1,TRBD1,TGTGCCACATCGATTTACGACAGGGCGAACACTGAAGCTTTCTTT,CATSIYDRANTEAFF
TRBV18,NA,TRBJ1-1,TRBD1,TGTGCCAGCTCACCACCGGCAGGGGGCGATGCTGAAGCTTTCTTT,CASSPPAGGDAEAFF
TRBV18,NA,TRBJ2-1,NA,TGTGCCAGCTCACCACCAGGAGGGGCTTATGAGCAGTTCTTC,CASSPPGGAYEQFF
TRBV28,NA,TRBJ2-7,NA,TGTGCCAGCGCCCGAGCCCCACCGGGGCAGTACTTC,CASARAPPGQYF
TRBV4-1,NA,TRBJ2-1,NA,TGCGCCAGCAGCCCCTTTAAGTTCTCCTACAATGAGCAGTTCTTC,CASSPFKFSYNEQFF
TRBV19,NA,TRBJ1-4,NA,TGTGCCAGTAGGAGGGCGTCGGATGAAAAACTGTTTTTT,CASRRASDEKLFF
TRBV4-3,few,TRBJ1-5,NA,TGCGCCAGCAGCCAAGAAAGGGGGGGTCAGCCCCAGCATTTT,CASSQERGGQPQHF
TRBV5-4,NA,TRBJ2-5,NA,TGTGCCAGCAGCCCTAACCCAGAAGCTGAGACCCAGTACTTC,CASSPNPEAETQYF
TRBV28,NA,TRBJ1-3,TRBD1,TGTGCCAGCAGCCTCGGACAGGGGCTAGGAAACACCATATATTTT,CASSLGQGLGNTIYF
TRBV4-1,NA,TRBJ2-7,NA,TGCGCCAGCAGCCAAGGAGACGGGCCACCTTACGAGCAGTACTTC,CASSQGDGPPYEQYF
TRBV7-2,NA,TRBJ2-5,NA,TGTGCCATCCGGGAGACTCCGGGGCAAGAGACCCAGTACTTC,CAIRETPGQETQYF
TRBV5-1,NA,TRBJ2-4,TRBD1,TGCGCCAGCAGCTTGTCCAGGGGGAGTTCCAAAAACATTCAGTACTTC,CASSLSRGSSKNIQYF